This T cell receptor (beta chain) was sequenced in a study of T cells in Graves' hyperthyroidism and ophthalmopathy. CDR1 is SGHRS and CDR2 is YFSETQ in the germline V gene. Germline trimming cut 2 bases from V and 0 bases from J; bases unmatched to any gene: 3. The CDR3 has 17 residues. Whole-study findings and limits: The blood repertoire included most of the expanded thyroid clonotypes above 0.001. The model foresaw ophthalmopathy a median about 6.5 months prior to onset.

The sample holds many counts of this clonotype. The antigen is not known. It was RNA transcripts that yielded the amplified TCR beta CDR3 regions. A set of HTBI primers served as the primers for a first-round RT-PCR of the TCR CDR3. TCRdb fed the multiplex PCR reads into MiXCR, producing one record per CDR3 protein. The sample holds about 740,000 distinct CDR3 sequences, approximately 15% seen once. Sequenced sample: blood. The TCR originated in a woman between 18 and 29 years old with Graves' hyperthyroidism. J is TRBJ2-2 and V is TRBV5-1, with 11 bases fitting TRBD2. CDR3: CASSLGTSGPNTGELFF. DNA of the CDR3: TGCGCCAGCAGCTTAGGGACTAGCGGACCGAACACCGGGGAGCTGTTTTTT.